This TCR beta chain came from a study of blood T cell repertoires in COVID-19. Background on the study: Collection of acute and convalescent COVID-19 samples took place in the United States, Italy and Spain. T cells, B-cell-depleted T cells, or PBMCs provided the cDNA or gDNA that served as material.

CDR1 is MDHEN, CDR2 SYDVKM, per germline. This CDR3 is 12 amino acids long. The V gene lost 3 bases and the J gene lost 9 bases, with 11 bases spanning the gap. Recruitment covered about 25 US areas and drew participants whose ages spanned roughly 18 to 89 years. Before being deemed recovered, Cohort 3 donors had two negative PCRs, clearance, or symptom resolution. Some clones are missing from TCRdb's copy, which holds only in-frame ones; the method was immunoSEQ multiplex PCR. The top ten clones hold approximately 4.2% of a sample with a few hundred thousand clones, about 89% of them seen once. The V call is TRBV28, the J call TRBJ2-5; D is ambiguous. Source material: PBMCs or T cells enriched from blood (not recorded which). The sequence was collected from a woman under 40 who had recovered from COVID-19. The CDR3 nucleotides read TGTGCCAGCAGTTTTAGTGCCGCACCCCAGTACTTC. Protein sequence: CASSFSAAPQYF. Full variable domain (remainder filled in from reference TRBV28 and TRBJ2-5): DVKVTQSSRYLVKRTGEKVFLECVQDMDHENMFWYRQDPGLGLRLIYFSYDVKMKEKGDIPEGYSVSREKKERFSLILESASTNQTSMYLCASSFSAAPQYFGPGTRLLVL.